This T cell receptor (beta chain) was sequenced for a study of memory CD8 T cells in hepatitis C reinfection listed by TCRdb under 2017. Looking at the study overall: Among the donors, a few cleared two back-to-back HCV infections on their own, whereas two got rid of a primary infection but ended up chronically infected after reinfection. In five donors, the study followed the TCR beta repertoire of virus-specific CD8 T cells over time through an HCV reinfection episode. In the reinfection study, participants who had resolved a prior HCV infection were followed every 3 months. An HCV reinfection was defined as a positive HCV RNA test that came after two negative tests taken at least 60 days apart. Late or post reinfection samples were collected 12 to 24 weeks after reinfection was detected. Five reinfection cases with stored pre-reinfection samples were identified between about 2008 and 2012.

Results the study describes overall, beyond this receptor: Because the study included only a handful of donors, definitive conclusions about public clonotypes linked to secondary clearance could not be reached.

In regard to this clone: It lacks a known antigen. There are no base qualities to consult, and no much larger clone falls within one base.

Reading the label with the study, this specimen's time point is: late/post reinfection, 12 to 24 weeks after detection. TCR sequencing was performed on the sorted cells directly ex vivo, without any in vitro expansion beforehand. Donors were people who inject drugs enrolled in the Montreal Acute Hepatitis C Cohort Study (HEPCO) in Canada. As controls, total naive CD8 T cells were sorted as viable CD3+ CD8+ CD45RO- cells from a couple of donors at all three reinfection time points. Before sorting, cryopreserved peripheral blood mononuclear cells were thawed and CD8 T cells were purified from those thawed cells. CD8 T cells were enriched by negative selection with the MACS CD8+ T cell Isolation Kit. Cells were sorted on a BD FACSAria II sorter running FACSDiva software, and FlowJo was used to analyze the data. The germline V and J ends show losses of 5 bases and 2 bases respectively, and no gene match explains 4 bases of the junction. CDR1 SGHAT and CDR2 FQNNGV were looked up in the germline V gene. The CDR3 covers 15 residues, taking in both the cysteine and the phenylalanine. The retained sequence is limited to the CDR3, 45 bases, with the frame set at the first base.

The method was the immunoSEQ multiplex PCR assay. Genomic DNA was extracted from the sorted cells, and the TCR beta V, D and J regions were sequenced using the automated high-throughput method of Adaptive Biotechnologies. A two-step, bias-controlled multiplex PCR was used to amplify CDR3 regions. Amplified TCR beta libraries were sequenced on an Illumina instrument. Processing in the source paper ran as follows. The demultiplexed reads were processed to cut down on amplification and sequencing bias, and the IMGT database was used to assign CDR3 sequences to gene families. Repertoire data were analyzed with ImmunoSEQ software version 2.0. Out-of-frame sequences and sequences containing stop codons in the CDR3 were removed from the clonotype lists. Any clonotype with a frequency under 0.01% was left out, since that frequency corresponded to less than one cell. To get richness, observed richness was divided by input cell number, while evenness came from dividing Shannon entropy by log observed richness. Repertoire diversity and the similarity between time points were measured using Simpson diversity and Morisita-Horn overlap indices. Clonotypes were sorted into dominant (>1%), sub-dominant (0.5-0.99%), low abundance (0.1-0.49%) or lowest abundance (<0.1%) groups. The germline index was obtained by subtracting total nucleotide additions from total CDR3 length and then dividing the result by total CDR3 length. Held by TCRdb, this immuneACCESS table contains in-frame sequences only and omits some clones. Under half of the omission traces to an unresolved V gene where checked; the cause of the rest is unknown. From that table come the V and J calls and clone size; the DNA was used to work out D and trimming. Across this sample there are a few thousand clones, with approximately 86% seen only once. 20% to 30% of the sample is taken by the ten largest.

The rearrangement joined TRBV11-2 to TRBJ2-3; 10 bases in the junction line up with TRBD2. This TCR was sampled from a man aged 50 to 60 with hepatitis C virus infection. Source material: naive CD8+ T cells sorted from blood. Interpreted using the paper, the cell subset or site label stands for: total naive CD8+CD45RO- T cells. The nucleotides are TGTGCCAGCAGCGTAACTAGCGGGGCCACAGATACGCAGTATTTT. Translated, it gives CASSVTSGATDTQYF. The reference TRBV11-2 and TRBJ2-3 proteins fill in what lies around the CDR3, so the full variable domain reads EAGVAQSPRYKIIEKRQSVAFWCNPISGHATLYWYQQILGQGPKLLIQFQNNGVVDDSQLPKDRFSAERLKGVDSTLKIQPAKLEDSAVYLCASSVTSGATDTQYFGPGTRLTVL.